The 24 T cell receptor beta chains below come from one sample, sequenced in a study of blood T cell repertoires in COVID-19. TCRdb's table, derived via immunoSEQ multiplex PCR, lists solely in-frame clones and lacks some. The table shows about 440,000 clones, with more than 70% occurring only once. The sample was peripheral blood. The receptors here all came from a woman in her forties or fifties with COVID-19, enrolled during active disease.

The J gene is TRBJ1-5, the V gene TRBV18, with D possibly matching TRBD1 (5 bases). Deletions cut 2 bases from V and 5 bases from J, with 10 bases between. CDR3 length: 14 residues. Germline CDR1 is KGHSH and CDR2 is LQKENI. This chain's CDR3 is CASSPGGSHQPQHF. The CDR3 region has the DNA TGTGCCAGCTCACCAGGGGGGTCCCATCAGCCCCAGCATTTT.

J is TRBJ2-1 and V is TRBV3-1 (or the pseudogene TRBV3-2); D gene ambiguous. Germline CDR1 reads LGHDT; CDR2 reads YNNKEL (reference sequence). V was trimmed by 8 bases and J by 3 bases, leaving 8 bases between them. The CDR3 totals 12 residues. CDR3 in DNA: TGTGCCAGCGATACCGGCTACAATGAGCAGTTCTTC. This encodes CASDTGYNEQFF.

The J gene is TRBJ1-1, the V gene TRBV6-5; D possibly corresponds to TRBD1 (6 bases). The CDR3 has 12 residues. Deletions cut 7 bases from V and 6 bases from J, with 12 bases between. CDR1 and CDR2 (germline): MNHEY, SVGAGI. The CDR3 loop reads CASTRAGAEAFF. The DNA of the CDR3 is TGTGCCAGCACCCGGGCAGGGGCTGAAGCTTTCTTT.

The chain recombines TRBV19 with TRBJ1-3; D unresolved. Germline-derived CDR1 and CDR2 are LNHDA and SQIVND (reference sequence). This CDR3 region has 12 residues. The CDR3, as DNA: TGTGCAGTAGGAGTGGCAGGAAACACCATATATTTT. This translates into CAVGVAGNTIYF.

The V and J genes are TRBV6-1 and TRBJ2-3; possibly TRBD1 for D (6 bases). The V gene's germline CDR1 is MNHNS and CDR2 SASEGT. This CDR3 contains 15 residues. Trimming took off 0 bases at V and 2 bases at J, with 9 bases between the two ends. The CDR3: CASSEAGAVTDTQYF. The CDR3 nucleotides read TGTGCCAGCAGTGAAGCGGGGGCAGTCACAGATACGCAGTATTTT.

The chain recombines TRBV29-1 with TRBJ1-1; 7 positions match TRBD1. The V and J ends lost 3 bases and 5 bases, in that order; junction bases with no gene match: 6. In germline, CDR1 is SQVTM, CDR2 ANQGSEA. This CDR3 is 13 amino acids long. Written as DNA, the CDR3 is TGCAGCGTTGAGGCAGGGGGTTGGACTGAAGCTTTCTTT. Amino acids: CSVEAGGWTEAFF.

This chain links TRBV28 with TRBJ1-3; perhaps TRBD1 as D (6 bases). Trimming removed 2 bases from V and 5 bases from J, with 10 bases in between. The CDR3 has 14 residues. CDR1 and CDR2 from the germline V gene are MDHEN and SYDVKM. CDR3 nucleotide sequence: TGTGCCAGCAGTTTAGACAGGCCAAGAAACACCATATATTTT. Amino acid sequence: CASSLDRPRNTIYF. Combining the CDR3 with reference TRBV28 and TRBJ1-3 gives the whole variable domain DVKVTQSSRYLVKRTGEKVFLECVQDMDHENMFWYRQDPGLGLRLIYFSYDVKMKEKGDIPEGYSVSREKKERFSLILESASTNQTSMYLCASSLDRPRNTIYFGEGSWLTVV.

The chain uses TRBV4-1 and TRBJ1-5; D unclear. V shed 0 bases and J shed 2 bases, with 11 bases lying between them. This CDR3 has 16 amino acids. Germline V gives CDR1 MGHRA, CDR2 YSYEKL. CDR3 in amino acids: CASSQEQPGGNQPQHF. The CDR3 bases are TGCGCCAGCAGCCAAGAACAACCCGGAGGCAATCAGCCCCAGCATTTT.

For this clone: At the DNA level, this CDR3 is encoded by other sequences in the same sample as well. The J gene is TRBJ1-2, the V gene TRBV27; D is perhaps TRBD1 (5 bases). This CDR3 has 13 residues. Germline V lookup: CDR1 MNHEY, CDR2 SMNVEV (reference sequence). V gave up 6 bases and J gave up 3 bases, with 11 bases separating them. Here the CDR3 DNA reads TGTGCCAGCAGCGGCGGGGCCTACTATGGCTACACCTTC. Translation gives CASSGGAYYGYTF.

CDR3 coding DNA: TGTGCCATCGGGGGGACAGATAACAATGAGCAGTTCTTC. Translated: CAIGGTDNNEQFF. The chain employs TRBV10-3 and TRBJ2-1; a possible D gene is TRBD1 (7 bases). This CDR3 spans 13 amino acids. Trimming took 8 bases from V and 5 from J, leaving 13 bases between them. Germline CDR1 reads ENHRY; CDR2 reads SYGVKD.

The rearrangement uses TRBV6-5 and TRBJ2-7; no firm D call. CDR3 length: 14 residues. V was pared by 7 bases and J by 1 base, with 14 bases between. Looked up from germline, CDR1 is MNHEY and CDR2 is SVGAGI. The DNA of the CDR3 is TGTGCCAGCATTGCCCCTCGCGGATCCTACGAGCAGTACTTC. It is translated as CASIAPRGSYEQYF.

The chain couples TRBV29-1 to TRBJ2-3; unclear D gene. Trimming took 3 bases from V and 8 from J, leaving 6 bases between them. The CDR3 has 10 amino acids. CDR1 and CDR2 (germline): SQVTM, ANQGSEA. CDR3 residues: CSVEESTQYF. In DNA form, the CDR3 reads TGCAGCGTTGAGGAGAGTACGCAGTATTTT.

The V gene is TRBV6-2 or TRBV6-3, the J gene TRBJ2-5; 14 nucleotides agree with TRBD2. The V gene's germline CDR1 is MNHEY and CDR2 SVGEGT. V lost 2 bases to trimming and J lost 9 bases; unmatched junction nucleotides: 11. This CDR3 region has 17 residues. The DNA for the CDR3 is TGTGCCAGCAGTTACCACGGGACTAGCGGGGGCCAGAGGGCCCAGTACTTC. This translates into CASSYHGTSGGQRAQYF.

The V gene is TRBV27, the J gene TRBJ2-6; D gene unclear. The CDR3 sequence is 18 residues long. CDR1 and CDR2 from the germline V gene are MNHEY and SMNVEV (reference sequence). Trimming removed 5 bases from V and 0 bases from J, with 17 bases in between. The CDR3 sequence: CASSPASHTASGANVLTF. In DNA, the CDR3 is TGTGCCAGCAGTCCGGCGTCCCACACAGCCTCTGGGGCCAACGTCCTGACTTTC.

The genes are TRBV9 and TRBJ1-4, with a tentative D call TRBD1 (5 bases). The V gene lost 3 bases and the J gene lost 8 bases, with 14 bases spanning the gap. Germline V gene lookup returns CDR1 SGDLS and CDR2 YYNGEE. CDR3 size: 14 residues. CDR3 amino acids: CASSASGGGEKLFF. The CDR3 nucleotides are TGTGCCAGCAGCGCGTCGGGGGGTGGCGAAAAACTGTTTTTT.

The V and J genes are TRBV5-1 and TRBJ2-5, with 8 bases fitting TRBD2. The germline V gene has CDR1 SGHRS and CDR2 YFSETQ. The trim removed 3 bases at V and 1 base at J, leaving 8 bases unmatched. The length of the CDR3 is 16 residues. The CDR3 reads CASSYSRGGSQETQYF. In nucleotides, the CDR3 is TGCGCCAGCAGCTACTCTCGGGGGGGAAGCCAAGAGACCCAGTACTTC. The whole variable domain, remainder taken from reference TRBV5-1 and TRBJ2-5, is KAGVTQTPRYLIKTRGQQVTLSCSPISGHRSVSWYQQTPGQGLQFLFEYFSETQRNKGNFPGRFSGRQFSNSRSEMNVSTLELGDSALYLCASSYSRGGSQETQYFGPGTRLLVL.

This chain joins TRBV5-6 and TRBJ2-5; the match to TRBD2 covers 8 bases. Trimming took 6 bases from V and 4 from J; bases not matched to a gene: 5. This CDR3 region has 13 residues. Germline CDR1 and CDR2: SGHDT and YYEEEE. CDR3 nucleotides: TGTGCCAGCACCGTAGCGGGGCCAGAGACCCAGTACTTC. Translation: CASTVAGPETQYF.

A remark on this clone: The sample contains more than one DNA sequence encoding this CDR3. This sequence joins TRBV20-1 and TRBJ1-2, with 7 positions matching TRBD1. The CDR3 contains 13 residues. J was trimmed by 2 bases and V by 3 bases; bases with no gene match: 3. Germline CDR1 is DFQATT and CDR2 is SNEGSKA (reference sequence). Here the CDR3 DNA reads TGCAGTGCTAGTACCAGGGGGAACTATGGCTACACCTTC. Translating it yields CSASTRGNYGYTF.

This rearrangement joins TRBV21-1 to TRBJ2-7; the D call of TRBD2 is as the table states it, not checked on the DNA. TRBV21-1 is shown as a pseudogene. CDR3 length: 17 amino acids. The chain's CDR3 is CASSKRAAGRHPSEQYF. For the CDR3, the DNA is TGTGCCAGCAGCAAACGTGCAGCGGGACGGCATCCGTCCGAGCAGTACTTC.

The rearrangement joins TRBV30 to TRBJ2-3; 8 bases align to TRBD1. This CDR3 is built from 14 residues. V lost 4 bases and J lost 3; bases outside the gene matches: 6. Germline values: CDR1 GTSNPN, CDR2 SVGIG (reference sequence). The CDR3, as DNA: TGTGCCTGGACTTTAGGACAGGGAACAGATACGCAGTATTTT. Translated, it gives CAWTLGQGTDTQYF.

The CDR3 DNA is TGTGCCAGTAGTATATTACAGGCCGCAGATACGCAGTATTTT. This sequence encodes CASSILQAADTQYF. The chain employs TRBV19 and TRBJ2-3; possibly TRBD1 for D (5 bases). Germline values: CDR1 LNHDA, CDR2 SQIVND (reference sequence). The CDR3 loop spans 14 amino acids. V was pared by 2 bases and J by 4 bases, with 10 bases between. Supplemented by reference TRBV19 and TRBJ2-3, the full variable domain reads DGGITQSPKYLFRKEGQNVTLSCEQNLNHDAMYWYRQDPGQGLRLIYYSQIVNDFQKGDIAEGYSVSREKKESFPLTVTSAQKNPTAFYLCASSILQAADTQYFGPGTRLTVL.

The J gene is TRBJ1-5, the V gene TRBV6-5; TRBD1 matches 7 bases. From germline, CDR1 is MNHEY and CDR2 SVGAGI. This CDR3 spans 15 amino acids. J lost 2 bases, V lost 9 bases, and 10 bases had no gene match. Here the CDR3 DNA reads TGTGCCAGTGACGCCCGTGGGACAGGCAATCAGCCCCAGCATTTT. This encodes CASDARGTGNQPQHF.

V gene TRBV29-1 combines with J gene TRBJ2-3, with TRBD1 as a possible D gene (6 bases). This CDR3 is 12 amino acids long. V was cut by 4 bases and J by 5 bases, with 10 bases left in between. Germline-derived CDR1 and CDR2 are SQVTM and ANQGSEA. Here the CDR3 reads CSVVGGGDTQYF. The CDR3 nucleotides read TGCAGCGTTGTAGGGGGTGGAGATACGCAGTATTTT.

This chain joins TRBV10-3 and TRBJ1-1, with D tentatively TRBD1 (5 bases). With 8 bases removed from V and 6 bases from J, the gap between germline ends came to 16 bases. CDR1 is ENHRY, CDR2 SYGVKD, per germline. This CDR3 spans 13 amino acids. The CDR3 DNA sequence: TGTGCCATCGCGGGGGGTCAGGGTTCTGAAGCTTTCTTT. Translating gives CAIAGGQGSEAFF.